These 14 T cell receptor beta chains were sequenced from one sample in a study of shared clonotypes between healthy human individuals. Clones were read by immunoSEQ multiplex PCR, and TCRdb kept only the in-frame ones, dropping some. The repertoire holds 2 million to 2.5 million clones, less than 95% seen once, with approximately 0.41% in the top ten. Sequencing was performed on naive CD4+ T cells from PBMCs. Subset specified: CD45RA+ positively selected. The receptors originated from a young man in good health. Some clones in this sample may be carry-over from other donors' samples.

CDR3 nucleotides: TGCGCCAGCAGCTTGGCCGGGGGACAGGGAGCTCCCGGGGGCTCCTACAATGAGCAGTTCTTC. It yields the protein CASSLAGGQGAPGGSYNEQFF. V is TRBV5-1 and J is TRBJ2-1; 9 bases align to TRBD1. Germline CDR1 and CDR2: SGHRS and YFSETQ. With 0 bases clipped from V and 0 bases from J, the junction kept 16 bases outside the gene matches. This CDR3 spans 21 amino acids.

The chain carries TRBV7-3 and TRBJ2-1; D might be TRBD2 (6 bases). V was pared by 5 bases and J by 1 base, with 21 bases between. This CDR3 region has 18 residues. CDR1 is SGHTA and CDR2 is FQGTGA in the germline V gene. The CDR3 DNA sequence: TGTGCCAGCAGCCCACTATCTTGGGCGGGAACGTCCTACAATGAGCAGTTCTTC. Amino acid sequence: CASSPLSWAGTSYNEQFF.

The chain joins TRBV5-6 to TRBJ2-3; D unclear. The ends were cut back, 2 bases at V and 2 bases at J, with 15 bases in the middle. Germline loops: CDR1 SGHDT, CDR2 YYEEEE. The CDR3 length is 16 residues. CDR3: CASSLWTDHLTDTQYF. As DNA, the CDR3 is TGTGCCAGCAGCTTATGGACGGATCACCTCACAGATACGCAGTATTTT.

The gene calls are TRBV6-4 and TRBJ2-2, with D perhaps matching TRBD2 (5 bases). The CDR3 is 15 amino acids. The germline gives CDR1 MRHNA, CDR2 SNTAGT. The ends were cut back, 3 bases at V and 5 bases at J, with 13 bases in the middle. CDR3 loop: CASSDRVSGTGELFF. DNA of the CDR3: TGTGCCAGCAGTGATCGAGTATCGGGGACCGGGGAGCTGTTTTTT.

The CDR3 coding sequence is TGTGCCAGCAGTGCCCCCGGACAGGGAAAAGAGACCCAGTACTTC. Translating it yields CASSAPGQGKETQYF. The V and J genes are TRBV2 and TRBJ2-5; 8 bases align to TRBD1. The CDR3 covers 15 residues. V trimming: 4 bases; J trimming: 3 bases; junction bases outside the gene matches: 7. Per germline, CDR1 SNHLY and CDR2 FYNNEI.

This chain uses TRBV9 with TRBJ1-1; TRBD1 matches at 8 bases. V gave up 3 bases and J gave up 4 bases; unmatched junction bases: 2. Germline assignment: CDR1 SGDLS and CDR2 YYNGEE. The CDR3 is 13 amino acids. This chain's CDR3 is CASSAQGATEAFF. CDR3 coding DNA: TGTGCCAGCAGCGCCCAGGGGGCCACTGAAGCTTTCTTT. Full variable domain (remainder filled in from reference TRBV9 and TRBJ1-1): DSGVTQTPKHLITATGQRVTLRCSPRSGDLSVYWYQQSLDQGLQFLIQYYNGEERAKGNILERFSAQQFPDLHSELNLSSLELGDSALYFCASSAQGATEAFFGQGTRLTVV.

The CDR3 DNA sequence: TGTGCCAGTAGTATCCGCCGGGCCTGGTATAGCAATCAGCCCCAGCATTTT. Translation gives CASSIRRAWYSNQPQHF. This chain connects TRBV19 to TRBJ1-5; the D is unclear. Germline assignment: CDR1 LNHDA and CDR2 SQIVND (reference sequence). V gave up 3 bases and J gave up 0 bases, with 15 bases separating them. The CDR3 has 17 residues.

The J gene is TRBJ2-4, the V gene TRBV7-3; 9 nucleotides align to TRBD1. Trimming cost V 5 bases and J 13 bases; bases outside gene matches: 6. There are 12 residues in the CDR3. CDR1 is SGHTA, CDR2 FQGTGA, per germline. The CDR3 loop is CASSPGTGRQYF. The CDR3 DNA follows: TGTGCCAGCAGCCCCGGGACAGGGAGGCAGTACTTC. Variable domain in full (rest from reference TRBV7-3 and TRBJ2-4): GAGVSQTPSNKVTEKGKYVELRCDPISGHTALYWYRQSLGQGPEFLIYFQGTGAADDSGLPNDRFFAVRPEGSVSTLKIQRTERGDSAVYLCASSPGTGRQYFGAGTRLSVL.

The CDR3 spells CASKDSEQSYEQYF. The CDR3 region has the DNA TGTGCCAGTAAGGACAGCGAGCAGTCCTACGAGCAGTACTTC. The chain is built from TRBV19 and TRBJ2-7; D possibly corresponds to TRBD1 (6 bases). This CDR3 contains 14 residues. The germline CDR1 and CDR2 sequences are LNHDA and SQIVND (reference sequence). V gave up 7 bases and J gave up 1 base, with 14 bases separating them.

This clone is a singleton in its sample. The chain is built from TRBV28 and TRBJ2-2, with TRBD2 identical over 9 bases. Germline CDR1 reads MDHEN; CDR2 reads SYDVKM. V trimming: 7 bases; J trimming: 4 bases; junction bases outside the gene matches: 4. The CDR3 extends over 14 amino acids. The CDR3, as DNA: TGTGCCAGCACGGCGGGAGGGACCACCGGGGAGCTGTTTTTT. Translating gives CASTAGGTTGELFF.

This sequence joins TRBV7-6 and TRBJ2-7; 7 nucleotides align to TRBD2. Germline trimming cut 6 bases from V and 0 bases from J; bases unmatched to any gene: 5. The CDR3 has 14 residues. Germline loops: CDR1 SGHVS, CDR2 FNYEAQ. CDR3 nucleotides: TGTGCCAGCAGACCGGGACTAACCTCCTACGAGCAGTACTTC. It encodes CASRPGLTSYEQYF.

The J gene is TRBJ2-1, the V gene TRBV28; TRBD2 agrees at 8 bases. This CDR3 has 17 residues. Germline V gene sequence: CDR1 MDHEN, CDR2 SYDVKM. Unmatched junction bases numbered 8, after V lost 4 bases and J lost 0 bases. The CDR3 spells CASSWGLGSSSYNEQFF. The CDR3 nucleotides read TGTGCCAGCAGTTGGGGACTAGGGTCGAGCTCCTACAATGAGCAGTTCTTC. The variable domain in full, with the rest retrieved from reference TRBV28 and TRBJ2-1, is DVKVTQSSRYLVKRTGEKVFLECVQDMDHENMFWYRQDPGLGLRLIYFSYDVKMKEKGDIPEGYSVSREKKERFSLILESASTNQTSMYLCASSWGLGSSSYNEQFFGPGTRLTVL.

V is TRBV9 and J is TRBJ2-2; D gene unclear. Germline assignment: CDR1 SGDLS and CDR2 YYNGEE. The CDR3 has 12 amino acids. V was cut by 3 bases and J by 8 bases, with 8 bases left in between. CDR3 amino acids: CASSAWAGELFF. CDR3 bases: TGTGCCAGCAGCGCTTGGGCTGGGGAGCTGTTTTTT.

Of note for this clone: This sample also contains other DNA sequences that code for the same CDR3. The chain has TRBV7-9 and TRBJ2-3, with D unclear. With 1 base removed from V and 0 bases from J, the gap between germline ends came to 5 bases. Germline V CDR1 and CDR2: SEHNR, FQNEAQ (reference sequence). The CDR3 totals 14 residues. DNA for the CDR3: TGTGCCAGCAGCTTAGGTCTGAGCACAGATACGCAGTATTTT. This encodes CASSLGLSTDTQYF.